One and the same sample provided the 15 T cell receptor beta chains below, sequenced in a study of monozygotic twins with inflammatory bowel disease. Reprocessing the 5' RACE reads, TCRdb reports a single entry for every CDR3 protein and omits DNA. This sample's clone table lists 150,000 to 200,000 distinct CDR3 sequences. Sequencing was done on a sample of blood. These receptors all stem from a human donor with ulcerative colitis or Crohn's disease, or a healthy co-twin of an affected twin (not recorded which).

V and J are TRBV4-1 and TRBJ1-5; TCRdb outputs TRBD1, but without DNA this stays unchecked. Germline V gives CDR1 MGHRA, CDR2 YSYEKL. The CDR3 has 16 amino acids. The CDR3 protein is CASSQDKGVLNQPQHF.

V and J are TRBV11-2 and TRBJ2-4; no DNA is available, so the TRBD1 call from TCRdb remains unchecked. Germline lookup yields CDR1 SGHAT and CDR2 FQNNGV. This CDR3 has 13 residues. CDR3: CASSSPGQDIQYF.

CDR3 loop: CSVYRENTEAFF. The chain carries TRBV29-1 and TRBJ1-1; the TRBD1 assignment by TCRdb is unverifiable without DNA. Germline V gene sequence: CDR1 SQVTM, CDR2 ANQGSEA. This CDR3 comprises 12 residues.

CDR3 sequence: CSVRTQGIGNQPQHF. V gene TRBV20-1 combines with J gene TRBJ1-5; TCRdb outputs TRBD1, but without DNA this stays unchecked. Germline-derived CDR1 and CDR2 are DFQATT and SNEGSKA (reference sequence). The CDR3 is 15 amino acids.

The chain recombines TRBV6-1 with TRBJ1-6; TCRdb's D gene call, TRBD1, goes unchecked for lack of DNA. The CDR3 spans 14 residues. CDR1 and CDR2 (germline): MNHNS, SASEGT. This CDR3 reads CASRQTRGQSRLHF.

The chain couples TRBV28 to TRBJ2-3; TCRdb returns TRBD2, unconfirmable since there is no DNA. Germline loops: CDR1 MDHEN, CDR2 SYDVKM. The CDR3 sequence is 17 residues long. This CDR3 reads CASSSPGLAGDADTQYF.

The rearrangement links TRBV15 to TRBJ1-1. CDR1 and CDR2 (germline): LNHNV, YYDKDF (reference sequence). The CDR3 loop spans 15 amino acids. The CDR3 spells CATSRDLEGGTEAFF.

The chain is built from TRBV11-2 and TRBJ2-1. This CDR3 has 15 amino acids. CDR1 is SGHAT and CDR2 is FQNNGV in the germline V gene. This chain's CDR3 is CASSLDRSSYNEQFF.

This rearrangement joins TRBV19 to TRBJ1-2; the D call of TRBD1 rests on TCRdb alone, since no DNA is present to check it. The germline gives CDR1 LNHDA, CDR2 SQIVND (reference sequence). This CDR3 spans 14 amino acids. The CDR3 sequence is CASRAGGFNYGYTF.

The chain has TRBV7-2 and TRBJ2-4; TCRdb's D gene call, TRBD1, goes unchecked for lack of DNA. CDR1 is SGHTA and CDR2 is FQGNSA in the germline V gene. This CDR3 has 15 residues. CDR3 amino acids: CASSLGQGALNIQYF.

The rearrangement uses TRBV15 and TRBJ1-5; as DNA is missing, the TRBD1 call by TCRdb cannot be tested. The CDR3 runs to 13 residues. Germline V gene sequence: CDR1 LNHNV, CDR2 YYDKDF (reference sequence). The CDR3 is CATSRDPGEPQHF.

The CDR3 protein is CSVELREETQYF. The chain employs TRBV29-1 and TRBJ2-5; TCRdb indicates TRBD2, and absent DNA this call remains unverified. The CDR3 extends over 12 amino acids. Germline V lookup: CDR1 SQVTM, CDR2 ANQGSEA.

The rearrangement joins TRBV30 to TRBJ2-1; no DNA is available, so the TRBD1 call from TCRdb remains unchecked. The CDR3 totals 16 residues. Germline-derived CDR1 and CDR2 are GTSNPN and SVGIG (reference sequence). This CDR3 is CAWIRRGTGPYNEQFF.

This chain links TRBV6-5 with TRBJ2-1; the D call of TRBD2 rests on TCRdb alone, since no DNA is present to check it. This CDR3 region has 16 residues. Germline V lookup: CDR1 MNHEY, CDR2 SVGAGI. The CDR3 loop is CASSSRTSGRYNEQFF.

This chain connects TRBV3-1 to TRBJ2-1. The CDR3 runs to 17 residues. In germline, CDR1 is LGHDT, CDR2 YNNKEL (reference sequence). CDR3: CASSQDVAISSYNEQFF.